This is a list of T cell receptor beta chains from one sample in a study of T cell responses to AZD1222 COVID-19 vaccine. The method was immunoSEQ multiplex PCR; TCRdb's version includes in-frame clones alone and lacks a portion of them. Of approximately 110,000 clones listed, about 87% were seen once; the top ten hold 3.5% to 4.5%. The sequences come from peripheral blood, collected on day 0 of AZD1222 vaccination. These receptors originate from an adult in good health. The CDR3 runs from the conserved cysteine through the conserved F or W. The D gene is left open where the match is weak. Expanded clones get a size class; other rows say once, few or many, or leave the size out.

v_gene: TRBV21-1; abundance: .; d_gene: .; j_gene: TRBJ1-3; CDR3aa: CASSKAGTGPRTCSGNTIYF; CDR3nt: TGTGCCAGCAGCAAAGCAGGGACAGGGCCTAGAACTTGCTCTGGAAACACCATATATTTT
v_gene: TRBV9; abundance: .; d_gene: .; j_gene: TRBJ2-1; CDR3aa: CASSVGTSSDEQFF; CDR3nt: TGTGCCAGCAGCGTAGGCACTAGCTCCGATGAGCAGTTCTTC
v_gene: TRBV7-3; abundance: .; d_gene: .; j_gene: TRBJ2-3; CDR3aa: CASRPDDLSTDTQYF; CDR3nt: TGTGCCAGCCGTCCGGACGATCTTAGCACAGATACGCAGTATTTT
v_gene: TRBV4-1; abundance: .; d_gene: TRBD2; j_gene: TRBJ2-5; CDR3aa: CASSQALRGAGQETQYF; CDR3nt: TGCGCCAGCAGCCAAGCGCTGCGGGGGGCGGGACAAGAGACCCAGTACTTC
v_gene: TRBV25-1; abundance: .; d_gene: .; j_gene: TRBJ1-2; CDR3aa: CASSTRDISNYGYTF; CDR3nt: TGTGCCAGCAGTACCCGGGACATCTCTAACTATGGCTACACCTTC
v_gene: TRBV4-3; abundance: .; d_gene: .; j_gene: TRBJ2-2; CDR3aa: CASSQDPQTGQTNTGELFF; CDR3nt: TGCGCCAGCAGCCAAGATCCCCAAACTGGACAGACGAACACCGGGGAGCTGTTTTTT
v_gene: TRBV14; abundance: .; d_gene: .; j_gene: TRBJ1-4; CDR3aa: CASSRGTNEKLFF; CDR3nt: TGTGCCAGCAGCCGCGGGACAAACGAAAAACTGTTTTTT
v_gene: TRBV6-1; abundance: .; d_gene: .; j_gene: TRBJ1-2; CDR3aa: CASSEDLRGASYGYTF; CDR3nt: TGTGCCAGCAGTGAAGATTTACGGGGGGCCTCCTATGGCTACACCTTC
v_gene: TRBV28; abundance: .; d_gene: TRBD1; j_gene: TRBJ1-4; CDR3aa: CASRAPTGGRANEKLFF; CDR3nt: TGTGCCAGCAGAGCCCCGACAGGGGGCAGGGCTAATGAAAAACTGTTTTTT
v_gene: TRBV9; abundance: once; d_gene: TRBD2; j_gene: TRBJ2-7; CDR3aa: CASSVDPGGSYEQYF; CDR3nt: TGTGCCAGCAGCGTAGATCCGGGAGGCTCCTACGAGCAGTACTTC
v_gene: TRBV2; abundance: .; d_gene: .; j_gene: TRBJ2-7; CDR3aa: CASRQAGLEQYF; CDR3nt: TGTGCCAGCAGGCAGGCCGGGTTAGAGCAGTACTTC
v_gene: TRBV24-1; abundance: .; d_gene: .; j_gene: TRBJ2-4; CDR3aa: CATSDSADNIQYF; CDR3nt: TGTGCCACCAGTGATAGCGCCGACAACATTCAGTACTTC
v_gene: TRBV18; abundance: .; d_gene: TRBD1; j_gene: TRBJ2-5; CDR3aa: CASSPRQGPQETQYF; CDR3nt: TGTGCCAGCTCACCACGACAGGGACCCCAAGAGACCCAGTACTTC
v_gene: TRBV7-6; abundance: .; d_gene: .; j_gene: TRBJ1-4; CDR3aa: CASSLETATNEKLFF; CDR3nt: TGTGCCAGCAGCTTAGAGACAGCAACTAATGAAAAACTGTTTTTT
v_gene: TRBV18; abundance: .; d_gene: .; j_gene: TRBJ1-2; CDR3aa: CASSEDTAYGYTF; CDR3nt: TGTGCCAGCTCAGAGGACACTGCCTATGGCTACACCTTC
v_gene: TRBV24-1; abundance: .; d_gene: .; j_gene: TRBJ2-2; CDR3aa: CATSDSLANTGELFF; CDR3nt: TGTGCCACCAGTGATTCTCTAGCGAACACCGGGGAGCTGTTTTTT
v_gene: TRBV11-3; abundance: .; d_gene: .; j_gene: TRBJ1-4; CDR3aa: CASSPPMDEKLFF; CDR3nt: TGTGCCAGCAGCCCCCCCATGGATGAAAAACTGTTTTTT
v_gene: TRBV19; abundance: .; d_gene: TRBD2; j_gene: TRBJ2-2; CDR3aa: CASTETSGSVTGELFF; CDR3nt: TGTGCCAGTACCGAGACTAGCGGGAGTGTCACCGGGGAGCTGTTTTTT
v_gene: TRBV29-1; abundance: .; d_gene: TRBD1; j_gene: TRBJ1-1; CDR3aa: CSVEDRWTGVEAFF; CDR3nt: TGCAGCGTTGAAGATCGGTGGACAGGGGTTGAAGCTTTCTTT